This T cell receptor beta chain was observed in a study of multiple sclerosis patients with progressive multifocal leukoencephalopathy. Time point specified: before natalizumab initiation. General study results and limits: Whether JC virus or general immunocompromise explains the findings remained unclear. TRBV and TRBJ usage showed no common pattern when PML developed.

On this clone itself: Its target is unknown.

Data came from immunoSEQ multiplex PCR; TCRdb stores just in-frame clones and leaves some out. The table shows some 31,000 clones, with 89% occurring only once. CDR1 and CDR2 from the germline V gene are GTSNPN and SVGIG (reference sequence). Trimming left V 1 base short and J 5 bases short, with 12 bases between. This CDR3 comprises 13 residues. This sequence was found in a human donor with multiple sclerosis. The chain carries TRBV30 and TRBJ2-7, with D possibly TRBD1 on 5 matching bases. Source material: PBMCs. The CDR3 loop reads CAWSGGRADEQYF. In nucleotides, the CDR3 is TGTGCCTGGAGTGGCGGCAGGGCGGACGAGCAGTACTTC.